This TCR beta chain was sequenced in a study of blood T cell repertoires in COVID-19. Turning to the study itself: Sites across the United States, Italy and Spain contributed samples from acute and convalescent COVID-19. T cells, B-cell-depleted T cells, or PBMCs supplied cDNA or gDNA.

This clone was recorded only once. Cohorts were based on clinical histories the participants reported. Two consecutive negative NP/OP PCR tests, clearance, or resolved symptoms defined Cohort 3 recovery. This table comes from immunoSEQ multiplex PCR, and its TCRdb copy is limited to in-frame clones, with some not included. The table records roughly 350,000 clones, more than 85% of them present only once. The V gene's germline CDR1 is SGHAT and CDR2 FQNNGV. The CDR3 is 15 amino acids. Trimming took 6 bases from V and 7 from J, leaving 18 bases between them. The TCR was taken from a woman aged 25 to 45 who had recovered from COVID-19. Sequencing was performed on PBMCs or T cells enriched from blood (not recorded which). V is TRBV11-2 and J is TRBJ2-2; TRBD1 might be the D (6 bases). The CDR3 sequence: CASRDPQGQGGELFF. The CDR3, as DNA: TGTGCCAGCAGGGACCCACAGGGTCAGGGCGGGGAGCTGTTTTTT.